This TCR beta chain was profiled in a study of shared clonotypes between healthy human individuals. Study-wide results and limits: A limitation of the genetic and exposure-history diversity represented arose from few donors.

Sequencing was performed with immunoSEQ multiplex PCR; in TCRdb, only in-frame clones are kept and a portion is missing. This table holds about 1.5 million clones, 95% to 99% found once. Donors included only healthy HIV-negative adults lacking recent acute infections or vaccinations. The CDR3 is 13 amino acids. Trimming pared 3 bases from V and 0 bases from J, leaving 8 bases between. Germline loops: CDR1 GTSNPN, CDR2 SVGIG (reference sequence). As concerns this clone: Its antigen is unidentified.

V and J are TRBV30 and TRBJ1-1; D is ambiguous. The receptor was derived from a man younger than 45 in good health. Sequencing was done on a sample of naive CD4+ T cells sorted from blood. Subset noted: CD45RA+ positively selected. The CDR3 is CAWSKQLNTEAFF. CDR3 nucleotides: TGTGCCTGGAGCAAGCAGTTGAACACTGAAGCTTTCTTT. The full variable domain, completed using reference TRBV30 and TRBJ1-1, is SQTIHQWPATLVQPVGSPLSLECTVEGTSNPNLYWYRQAAGRGLQLLFYSVGIGQISSEVPQNLSASRPQDRQFILSSKKLLLSDSGFYLCAWSKQLNTEAFFGQGTRLTVV.